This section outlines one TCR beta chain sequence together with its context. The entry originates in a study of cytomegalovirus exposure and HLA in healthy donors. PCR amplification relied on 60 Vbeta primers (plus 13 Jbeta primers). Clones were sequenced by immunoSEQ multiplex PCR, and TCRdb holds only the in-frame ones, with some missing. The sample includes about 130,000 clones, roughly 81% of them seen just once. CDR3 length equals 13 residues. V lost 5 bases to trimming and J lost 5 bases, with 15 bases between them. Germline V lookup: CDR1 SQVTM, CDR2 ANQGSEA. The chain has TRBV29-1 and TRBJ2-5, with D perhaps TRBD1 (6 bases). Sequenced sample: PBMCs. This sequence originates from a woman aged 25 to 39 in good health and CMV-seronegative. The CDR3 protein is CSVPLTGWETQYF. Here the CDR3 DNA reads TGCAGCGTTCCCCTAACAGGGTGGGAGACCCAGTACTTC. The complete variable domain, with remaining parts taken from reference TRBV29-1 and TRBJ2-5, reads SAVISQKPSRDICQRGTSLTIQCQVDSQVTMMFWYRQQPGQSLTLIATANQGSEATYESGFVIDKFPISRPNLTFSTLTVSNMSPEDSSIYLCSVPLTGWETQYFGPGTRLLVL.